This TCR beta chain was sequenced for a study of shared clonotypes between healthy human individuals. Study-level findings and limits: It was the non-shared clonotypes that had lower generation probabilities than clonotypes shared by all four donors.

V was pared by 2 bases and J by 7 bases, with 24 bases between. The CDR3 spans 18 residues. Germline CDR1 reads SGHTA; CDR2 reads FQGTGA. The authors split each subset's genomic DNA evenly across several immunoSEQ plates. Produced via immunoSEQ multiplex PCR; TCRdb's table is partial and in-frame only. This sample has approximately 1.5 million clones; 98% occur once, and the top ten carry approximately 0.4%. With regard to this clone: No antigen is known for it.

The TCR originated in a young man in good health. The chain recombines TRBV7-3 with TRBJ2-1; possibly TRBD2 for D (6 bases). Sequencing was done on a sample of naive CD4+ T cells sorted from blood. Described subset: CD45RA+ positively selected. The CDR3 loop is CASSLSNSLAEAENEQFF. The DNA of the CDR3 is TGTGCCAGCAGCTTATCGAACAGCTTAGCGGAAGCAGAAAATGAGCAGTTCTTC.